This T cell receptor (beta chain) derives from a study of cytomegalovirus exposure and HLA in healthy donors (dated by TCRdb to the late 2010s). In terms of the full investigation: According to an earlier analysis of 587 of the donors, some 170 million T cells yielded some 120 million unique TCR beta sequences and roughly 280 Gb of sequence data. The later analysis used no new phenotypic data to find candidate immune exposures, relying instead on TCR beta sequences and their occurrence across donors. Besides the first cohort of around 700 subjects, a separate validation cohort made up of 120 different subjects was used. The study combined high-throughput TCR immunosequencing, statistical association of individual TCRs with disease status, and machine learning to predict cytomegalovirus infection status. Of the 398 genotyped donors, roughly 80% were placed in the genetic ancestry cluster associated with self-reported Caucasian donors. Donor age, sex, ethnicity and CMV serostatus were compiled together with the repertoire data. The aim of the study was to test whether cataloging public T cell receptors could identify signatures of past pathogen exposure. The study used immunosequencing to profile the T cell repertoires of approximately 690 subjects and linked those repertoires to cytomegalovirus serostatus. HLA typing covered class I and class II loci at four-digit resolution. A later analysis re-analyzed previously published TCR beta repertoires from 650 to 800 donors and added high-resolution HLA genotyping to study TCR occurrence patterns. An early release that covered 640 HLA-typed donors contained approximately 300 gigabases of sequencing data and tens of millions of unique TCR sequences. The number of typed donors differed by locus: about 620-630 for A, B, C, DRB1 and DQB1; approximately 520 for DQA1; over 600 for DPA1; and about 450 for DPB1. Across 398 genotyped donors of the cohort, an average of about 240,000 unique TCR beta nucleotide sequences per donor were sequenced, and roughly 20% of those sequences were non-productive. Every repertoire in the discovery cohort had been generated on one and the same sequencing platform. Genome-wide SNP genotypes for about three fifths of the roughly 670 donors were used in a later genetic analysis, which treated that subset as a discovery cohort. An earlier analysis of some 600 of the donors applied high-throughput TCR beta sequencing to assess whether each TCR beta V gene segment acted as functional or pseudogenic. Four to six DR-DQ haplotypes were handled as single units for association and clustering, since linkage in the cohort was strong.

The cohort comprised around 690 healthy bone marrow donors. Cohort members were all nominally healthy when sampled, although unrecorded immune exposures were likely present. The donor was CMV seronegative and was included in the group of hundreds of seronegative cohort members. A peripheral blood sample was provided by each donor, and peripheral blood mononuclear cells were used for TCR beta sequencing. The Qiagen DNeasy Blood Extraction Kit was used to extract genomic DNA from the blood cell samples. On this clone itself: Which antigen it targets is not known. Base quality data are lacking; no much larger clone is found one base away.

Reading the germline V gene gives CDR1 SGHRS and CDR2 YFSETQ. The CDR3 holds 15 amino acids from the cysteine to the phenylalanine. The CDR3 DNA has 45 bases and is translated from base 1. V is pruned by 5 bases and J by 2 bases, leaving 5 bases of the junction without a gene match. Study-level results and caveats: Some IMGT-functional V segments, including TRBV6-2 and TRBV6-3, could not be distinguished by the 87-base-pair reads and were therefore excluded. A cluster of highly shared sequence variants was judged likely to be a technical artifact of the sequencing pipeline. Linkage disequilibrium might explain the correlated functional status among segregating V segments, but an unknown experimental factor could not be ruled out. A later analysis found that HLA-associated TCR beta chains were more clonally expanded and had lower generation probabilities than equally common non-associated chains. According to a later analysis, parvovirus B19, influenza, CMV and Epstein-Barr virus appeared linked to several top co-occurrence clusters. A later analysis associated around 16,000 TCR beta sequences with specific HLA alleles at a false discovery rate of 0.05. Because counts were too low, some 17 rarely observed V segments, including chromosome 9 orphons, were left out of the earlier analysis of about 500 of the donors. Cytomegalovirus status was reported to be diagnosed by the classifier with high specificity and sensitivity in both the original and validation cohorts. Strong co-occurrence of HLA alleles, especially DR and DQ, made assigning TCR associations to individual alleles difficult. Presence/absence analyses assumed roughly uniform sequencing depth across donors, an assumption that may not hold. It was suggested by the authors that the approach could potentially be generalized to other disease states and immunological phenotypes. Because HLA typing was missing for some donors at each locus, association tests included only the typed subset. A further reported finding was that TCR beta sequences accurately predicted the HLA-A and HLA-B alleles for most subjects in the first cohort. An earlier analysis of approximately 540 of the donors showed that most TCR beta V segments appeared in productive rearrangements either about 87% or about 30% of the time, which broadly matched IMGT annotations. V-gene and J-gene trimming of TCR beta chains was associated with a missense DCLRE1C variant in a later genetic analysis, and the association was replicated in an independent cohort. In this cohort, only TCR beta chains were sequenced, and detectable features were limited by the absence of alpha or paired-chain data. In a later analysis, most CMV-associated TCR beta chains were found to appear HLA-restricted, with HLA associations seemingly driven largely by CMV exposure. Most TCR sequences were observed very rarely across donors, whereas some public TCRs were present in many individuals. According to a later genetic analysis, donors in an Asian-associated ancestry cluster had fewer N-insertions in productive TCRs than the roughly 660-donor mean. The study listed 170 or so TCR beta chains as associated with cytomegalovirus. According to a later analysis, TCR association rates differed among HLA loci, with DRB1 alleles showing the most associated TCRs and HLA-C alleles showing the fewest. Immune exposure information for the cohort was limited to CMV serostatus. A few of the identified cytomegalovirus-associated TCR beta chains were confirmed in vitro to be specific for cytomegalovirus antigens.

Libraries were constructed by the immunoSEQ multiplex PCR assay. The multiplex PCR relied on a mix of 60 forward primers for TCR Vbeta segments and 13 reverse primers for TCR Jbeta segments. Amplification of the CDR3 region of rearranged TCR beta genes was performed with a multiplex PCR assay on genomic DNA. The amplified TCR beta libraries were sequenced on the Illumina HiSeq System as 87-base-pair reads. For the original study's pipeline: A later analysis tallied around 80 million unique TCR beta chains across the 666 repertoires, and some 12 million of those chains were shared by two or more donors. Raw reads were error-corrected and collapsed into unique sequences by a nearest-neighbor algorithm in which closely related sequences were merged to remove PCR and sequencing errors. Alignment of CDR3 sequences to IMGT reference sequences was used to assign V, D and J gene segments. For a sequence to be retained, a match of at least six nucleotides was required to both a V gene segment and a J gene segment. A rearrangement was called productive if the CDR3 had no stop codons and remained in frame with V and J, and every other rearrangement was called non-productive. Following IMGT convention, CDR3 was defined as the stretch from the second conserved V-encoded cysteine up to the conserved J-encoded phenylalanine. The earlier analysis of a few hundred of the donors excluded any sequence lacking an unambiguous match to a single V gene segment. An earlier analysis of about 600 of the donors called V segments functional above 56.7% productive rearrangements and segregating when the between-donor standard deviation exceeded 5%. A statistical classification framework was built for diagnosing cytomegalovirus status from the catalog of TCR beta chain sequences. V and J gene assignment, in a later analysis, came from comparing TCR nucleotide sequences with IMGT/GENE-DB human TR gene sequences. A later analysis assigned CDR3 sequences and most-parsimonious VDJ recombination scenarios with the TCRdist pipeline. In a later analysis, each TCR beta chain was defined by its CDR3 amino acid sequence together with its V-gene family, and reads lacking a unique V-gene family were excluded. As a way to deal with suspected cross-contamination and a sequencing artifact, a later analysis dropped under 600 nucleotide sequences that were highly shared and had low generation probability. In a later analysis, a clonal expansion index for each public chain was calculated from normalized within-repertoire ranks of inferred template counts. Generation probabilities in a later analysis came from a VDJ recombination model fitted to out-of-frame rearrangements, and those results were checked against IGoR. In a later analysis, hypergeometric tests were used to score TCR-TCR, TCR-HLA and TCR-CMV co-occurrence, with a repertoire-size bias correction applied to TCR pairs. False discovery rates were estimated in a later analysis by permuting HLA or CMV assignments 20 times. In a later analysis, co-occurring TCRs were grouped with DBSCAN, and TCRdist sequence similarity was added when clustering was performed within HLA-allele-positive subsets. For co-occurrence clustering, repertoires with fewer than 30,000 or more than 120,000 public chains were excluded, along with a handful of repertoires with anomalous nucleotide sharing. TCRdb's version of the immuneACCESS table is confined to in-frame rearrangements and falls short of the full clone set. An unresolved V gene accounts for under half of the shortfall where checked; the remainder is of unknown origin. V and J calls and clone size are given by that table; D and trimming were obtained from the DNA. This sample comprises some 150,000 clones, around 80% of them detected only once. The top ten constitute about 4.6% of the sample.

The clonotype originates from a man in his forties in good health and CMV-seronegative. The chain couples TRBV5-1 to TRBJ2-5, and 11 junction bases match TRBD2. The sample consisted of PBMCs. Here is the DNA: TGCGCCAGCAGACGGGGACTAGCGGAACAAGAGACCCAGTACTTC. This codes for CASRRGLAEQETQYF.